This T cell receptor (beta chain) was sequenced for a study of technical replicates of blood from a handful of donors. This clone was seen more than once but under ten times. Germline V gene sequence: CDR1 SGHRS, CDR2 YFSETQ. The V and J ends lost 0 bases and 7 bases respectively, with 16 bases between them. The CDR3 contains 15 residues. Profiling relied on immunoSEQ multiplex PCR, and the TCRdb table lists in-frame clones only, not all of them. The table lists about 100,000 clones, approximately 94% of them singletons. This clonotype originated in a human donor in good health. Material for sequencing was T cells isolated from PBMCs. This chain connects TRBV5-1 to TRBJ1-2, with D tentatively TRBD1 (5 bases). As DNA, the CDR3 is TGCGCCAGCAGCTTGGGGAGGGGTTCAACGGGTGGCTACACCTTC. Translated, it gives CASSLGRGSTGGYTF.